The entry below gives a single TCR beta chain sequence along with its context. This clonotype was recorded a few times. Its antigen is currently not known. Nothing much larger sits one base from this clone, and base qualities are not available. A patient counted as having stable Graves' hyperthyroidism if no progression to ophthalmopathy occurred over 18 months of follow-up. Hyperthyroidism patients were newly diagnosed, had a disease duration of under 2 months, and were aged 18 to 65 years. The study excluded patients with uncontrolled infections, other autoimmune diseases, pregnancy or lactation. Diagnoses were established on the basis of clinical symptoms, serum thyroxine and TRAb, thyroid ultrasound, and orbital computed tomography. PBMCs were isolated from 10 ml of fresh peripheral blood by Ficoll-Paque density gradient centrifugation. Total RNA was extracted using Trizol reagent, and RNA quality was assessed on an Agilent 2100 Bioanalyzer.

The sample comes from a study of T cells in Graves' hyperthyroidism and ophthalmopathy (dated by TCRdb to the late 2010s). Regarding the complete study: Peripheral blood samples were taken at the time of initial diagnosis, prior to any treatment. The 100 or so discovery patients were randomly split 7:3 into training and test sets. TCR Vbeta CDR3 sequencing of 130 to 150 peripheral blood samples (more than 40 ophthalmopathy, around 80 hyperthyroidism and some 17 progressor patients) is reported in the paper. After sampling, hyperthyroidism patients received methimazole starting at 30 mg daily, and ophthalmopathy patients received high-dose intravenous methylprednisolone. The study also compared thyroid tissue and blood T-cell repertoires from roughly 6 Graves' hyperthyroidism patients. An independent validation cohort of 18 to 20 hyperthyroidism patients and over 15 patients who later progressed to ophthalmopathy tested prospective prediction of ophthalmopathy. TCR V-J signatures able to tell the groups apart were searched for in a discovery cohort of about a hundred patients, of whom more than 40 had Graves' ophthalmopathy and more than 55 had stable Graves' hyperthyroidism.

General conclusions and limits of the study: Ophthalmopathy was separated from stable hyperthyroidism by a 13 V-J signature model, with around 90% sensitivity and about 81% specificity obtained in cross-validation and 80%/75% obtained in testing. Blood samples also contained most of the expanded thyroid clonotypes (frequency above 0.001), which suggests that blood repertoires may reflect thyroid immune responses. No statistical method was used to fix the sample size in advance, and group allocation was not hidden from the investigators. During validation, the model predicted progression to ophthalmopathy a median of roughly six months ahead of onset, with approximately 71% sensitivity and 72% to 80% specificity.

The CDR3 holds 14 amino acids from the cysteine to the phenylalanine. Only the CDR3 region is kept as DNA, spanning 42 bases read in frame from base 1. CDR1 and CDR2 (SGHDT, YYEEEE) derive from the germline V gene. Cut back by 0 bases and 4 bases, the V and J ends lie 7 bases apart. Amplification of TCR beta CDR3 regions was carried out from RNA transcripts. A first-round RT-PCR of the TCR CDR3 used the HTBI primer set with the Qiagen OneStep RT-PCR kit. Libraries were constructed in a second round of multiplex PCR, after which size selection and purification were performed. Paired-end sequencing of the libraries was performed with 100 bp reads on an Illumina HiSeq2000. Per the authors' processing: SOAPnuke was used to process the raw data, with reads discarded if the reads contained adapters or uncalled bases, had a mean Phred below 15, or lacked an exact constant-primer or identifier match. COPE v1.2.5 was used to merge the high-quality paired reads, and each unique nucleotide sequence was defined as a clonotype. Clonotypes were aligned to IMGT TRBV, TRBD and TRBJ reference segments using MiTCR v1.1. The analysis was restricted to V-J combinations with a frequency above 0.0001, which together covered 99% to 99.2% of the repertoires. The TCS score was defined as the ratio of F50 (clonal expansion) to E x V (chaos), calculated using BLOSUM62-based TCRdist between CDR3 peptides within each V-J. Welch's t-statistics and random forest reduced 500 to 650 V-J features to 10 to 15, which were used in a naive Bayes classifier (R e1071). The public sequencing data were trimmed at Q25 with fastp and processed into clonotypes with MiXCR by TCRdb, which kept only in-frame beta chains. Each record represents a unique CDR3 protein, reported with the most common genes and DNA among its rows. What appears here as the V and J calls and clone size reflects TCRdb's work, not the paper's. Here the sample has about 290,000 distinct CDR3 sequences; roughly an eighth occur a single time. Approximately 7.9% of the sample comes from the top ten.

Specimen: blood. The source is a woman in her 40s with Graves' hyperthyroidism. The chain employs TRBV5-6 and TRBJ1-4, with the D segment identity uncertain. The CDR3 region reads CASSLGVFNEKLFF. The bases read TGTGCCAGCAGCTTGGGAGTTTTTAATGAAAAACTGTTTTTT.